Each of the 6 T cell receptor beta chains below was sequenced from the same sample in a study of immune cell composition in non-small cell lung cancer. Data came from immunoSEQ multiplex PCR; TCRdb stores just in-frame clones and leaves some out. Here the sample spans 8,000 or so clones, about 75% being singletons. The sample comprised lung tumor tissue. The receptor set was obtained from a human donor with non-small cell lung cancer.

The rearrangement joins TRBV27 to TRBJ2-5; 9 positions match TRBD2. V gave up 5 bases and J gave up 4 bases; unmatched junction bases: 5. The CDR3 is made up of 14 amino acids. Germline assignment: CDR1 MNHEY and CDR2 SMNVEV (reference sequence). CDR3 nucleotide sequence: TGTGCCAGCAGTGGGGCTAGCGGGATAGAGACCCAGTACTTC. Amino acid sequence: CASSGASGIETQYF.

The J gene is TRBJ1-4, the V gene TRBV5-1, with TRBD1 identical over 7 bases. Germline CDR1 and CDR2: SGHRS and YFSETQ. The junction had 10 bases not matched to a gene; V was cut back by 3 bases and J by 8 bases. The CDR3 has 15 residues. The CDR3 spells CASSSRGDRAEKLFF. The DNA of the CDR3 is TGCGCCAGCAGCTCCAGGGGGGACAGAGCAGAAAAACTGTTTTTT.

The chain combines TRBV7-2 with TRBJ1-3; D uncertain. Trimming shortened V by 3 bases and J by 0 bases, and 12 bases separated the two germline ends. CDR1 is SGHTA, CDR2 FQGNSA, per germline. The CDR3 is 16 residues long. CDR3 nucleotide sequence: TGTGCCAGCAGCTTCCGAGCAGGCGTCTCTGGAAACACCATATATTTT. Translation gives CASSFRAGVSGNTIYF.

The chain links TRBV21-1 to TRBJ2-1; TRBD2 is the table's D call, not checked against the DNA. TRBV21-1 is labeled a pseudogene. CDR3 size: 10 residues. The CDR3 DNA reads as TGTGCCTGCCCCTACGTTGAGCAGTTCTTC. This codes for CACPYVEQFF.

The chain links TRBV6-1 to TRBJ2-5; 7 bases are a match to TRBD2. This CDR3 comprises 20 residues. V was clipped by 3 bases and J by 2 bases; unmatched bases: 21. Germline-derived CDR1 and CDR2 are MNHNS and SASEGT. The CDR3 here is CASSDWSGTPLAPLQETQYF. The CDR3 DNA follows: TGTGCCAGCAGTGACTGGAGCGGGACCCCCTTGGCCCCCCTTCAAGAGACCCAGTACTTC.

J is TRBJ1-1 and V is TRBV18; TRBD1 matches 8 bases. CDR1 is KGHSH, CDR2 LQKENI, per germline. The V segment lost 4 bases and the J segment 0 bases; nucleotides outside the gene matches: 10. This CDR3 is 17 amino acids long. CDR3 loop: CASSRTGTRPMNTEAFF. CDR3 bases: TGTGCCAGCTCACGGACAGGGACAAGGCCCATGAACACTGAAGCTTTCTTT.